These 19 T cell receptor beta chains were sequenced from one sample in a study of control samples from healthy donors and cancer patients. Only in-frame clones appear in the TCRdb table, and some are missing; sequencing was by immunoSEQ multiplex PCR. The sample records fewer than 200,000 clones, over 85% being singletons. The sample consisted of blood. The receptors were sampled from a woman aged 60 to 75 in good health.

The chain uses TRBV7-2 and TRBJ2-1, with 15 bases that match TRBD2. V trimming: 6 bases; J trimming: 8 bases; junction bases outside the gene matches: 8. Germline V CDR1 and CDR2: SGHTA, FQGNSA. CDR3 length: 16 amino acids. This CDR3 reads CASSPRTSGGADEQFF. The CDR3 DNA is TGTGCCAGCAGTCCAAGGACTAGCGGGGGGGCAGATGAGCAGTTCTTC.

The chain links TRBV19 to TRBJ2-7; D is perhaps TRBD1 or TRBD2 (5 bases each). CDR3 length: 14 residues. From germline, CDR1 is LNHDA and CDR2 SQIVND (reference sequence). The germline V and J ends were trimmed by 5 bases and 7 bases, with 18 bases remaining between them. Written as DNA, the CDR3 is TGTGCCAGTAGTTTCCGGGGCCGCCGAGGGGAGCAGTACTTC. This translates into CASSFRGRRGEQYF.

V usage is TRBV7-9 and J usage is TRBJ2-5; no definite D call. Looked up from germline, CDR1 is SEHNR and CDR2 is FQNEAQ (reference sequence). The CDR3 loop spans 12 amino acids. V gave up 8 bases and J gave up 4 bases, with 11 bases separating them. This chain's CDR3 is CASVLWGETQYF. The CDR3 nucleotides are TGTGCCAGCGTCCTTTGGGGAGAGACCCAGTACTTC.

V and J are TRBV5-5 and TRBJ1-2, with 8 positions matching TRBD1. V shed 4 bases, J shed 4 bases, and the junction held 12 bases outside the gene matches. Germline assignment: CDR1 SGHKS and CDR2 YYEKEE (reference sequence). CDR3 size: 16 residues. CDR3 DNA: TGTGCCAGCAGCCAGTCGCAGGGGGCATTGGGCTATGGCTACACCTTC. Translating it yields CASSQSQGALGYGYTF.

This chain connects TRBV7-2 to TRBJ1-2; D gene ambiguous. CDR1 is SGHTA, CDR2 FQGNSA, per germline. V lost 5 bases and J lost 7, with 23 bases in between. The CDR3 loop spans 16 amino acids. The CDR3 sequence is CASSPRGWQQSFGYTF. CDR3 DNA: TGTGCCAGCAGCCCAAGAGGTTGGCAGCAGTCGTTTGGCTACACCTTC.

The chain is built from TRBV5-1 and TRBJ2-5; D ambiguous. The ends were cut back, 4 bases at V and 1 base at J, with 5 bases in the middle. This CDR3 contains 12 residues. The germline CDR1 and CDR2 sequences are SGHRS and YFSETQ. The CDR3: CASSTRQETQYF. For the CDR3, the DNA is TGCGCCAGCAGCACCCGCCAAGAGACCCAGTACTTC. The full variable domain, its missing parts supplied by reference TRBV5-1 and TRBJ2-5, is KAGVTQTPRYLIKTRGQQVTLSCSPISGHRSVSWYQQTPGQGLQFLFEYFSETQRNKGNFPGRFSGRQFSNSRSEMNVSTLELGDSALYLCASSTRQETQYFGPGTRLLVL.

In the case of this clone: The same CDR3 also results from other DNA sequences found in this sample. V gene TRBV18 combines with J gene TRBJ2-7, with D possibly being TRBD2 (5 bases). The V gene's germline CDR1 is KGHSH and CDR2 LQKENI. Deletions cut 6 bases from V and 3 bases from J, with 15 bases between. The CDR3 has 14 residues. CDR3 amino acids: CASSPAGVNYEQYF. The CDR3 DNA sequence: TGTGCCAGCTCTCCAGCCGGGGTGAACTACGAGCAGTACTTC.

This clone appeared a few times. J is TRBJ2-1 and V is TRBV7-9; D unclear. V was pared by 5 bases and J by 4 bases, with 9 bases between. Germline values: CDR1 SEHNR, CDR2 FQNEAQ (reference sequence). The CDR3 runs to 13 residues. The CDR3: CASSETQYNEQFF. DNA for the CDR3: TGTGCCAGCAGCGAAACTCAGTACAATGAGCAGTTCTTC.

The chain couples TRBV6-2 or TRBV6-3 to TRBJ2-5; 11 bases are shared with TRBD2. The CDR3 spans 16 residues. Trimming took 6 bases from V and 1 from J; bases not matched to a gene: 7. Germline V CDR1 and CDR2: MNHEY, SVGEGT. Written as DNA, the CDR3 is TGTGCCAGCAGCGTAGCGGGGGGGACCCTCCAAGAGACCCAGTACTTC. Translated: CASSVAGGTLQETQYF.

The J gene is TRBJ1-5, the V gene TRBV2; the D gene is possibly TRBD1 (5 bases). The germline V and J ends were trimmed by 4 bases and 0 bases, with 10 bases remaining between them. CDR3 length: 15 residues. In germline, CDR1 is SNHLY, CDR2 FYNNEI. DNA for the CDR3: TGTGCCAGCAGTGTGTACAGGTCTAGCAATCAGCCCCAGCATTTT. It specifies CASSVYRSSNQPQHF.

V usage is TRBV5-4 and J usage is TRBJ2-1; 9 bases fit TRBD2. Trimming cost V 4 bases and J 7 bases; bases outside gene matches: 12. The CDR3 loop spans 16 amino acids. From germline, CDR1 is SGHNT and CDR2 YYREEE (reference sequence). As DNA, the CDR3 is TGTGCCAGCAGCCCAAAAGAGGGCGGGGGGGCTAATGAGCAGTTCTTC. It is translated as CASSPKEGGGANEQFF.

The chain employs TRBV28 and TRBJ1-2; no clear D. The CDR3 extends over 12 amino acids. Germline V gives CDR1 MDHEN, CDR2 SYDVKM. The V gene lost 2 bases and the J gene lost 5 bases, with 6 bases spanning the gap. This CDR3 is CASSLLEYGYTF. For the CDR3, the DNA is TGTGCCAGCAGTTTACTCGAGTATGGCTACACCTTC.

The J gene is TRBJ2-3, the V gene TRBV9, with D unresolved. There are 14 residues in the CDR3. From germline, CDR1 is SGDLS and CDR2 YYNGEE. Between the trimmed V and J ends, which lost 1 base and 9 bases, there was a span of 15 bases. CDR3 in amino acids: CASSVPPERGTQYF. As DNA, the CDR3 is TGTGCCAGCAGCGTACCTCCAGAGCGCGGCACGCAGTATTTT.

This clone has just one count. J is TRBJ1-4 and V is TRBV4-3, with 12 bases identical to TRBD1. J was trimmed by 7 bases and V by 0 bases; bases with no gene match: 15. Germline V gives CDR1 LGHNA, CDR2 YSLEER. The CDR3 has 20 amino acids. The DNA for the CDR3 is TGCGCCAGCAGCCAAGATTATGTGACCGGGACAGGGGGCGAAGGTGAAAAACTGTTTTTT. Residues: CASSQDYVTGTGGEGEKLFF.

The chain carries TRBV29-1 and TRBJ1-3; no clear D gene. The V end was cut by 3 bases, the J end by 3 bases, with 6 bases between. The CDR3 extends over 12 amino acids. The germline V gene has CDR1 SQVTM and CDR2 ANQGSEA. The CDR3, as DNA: TGCAGCGTTGAGTTAGGTGGAAACACCATATATTTT. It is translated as CSVELGGNTIYF.

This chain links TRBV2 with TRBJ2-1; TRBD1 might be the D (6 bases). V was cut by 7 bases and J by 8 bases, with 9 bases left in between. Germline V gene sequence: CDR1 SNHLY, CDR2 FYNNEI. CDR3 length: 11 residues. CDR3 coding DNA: TGTGCCAGCATGAGGGGGTATGAGCAGTTCTTC. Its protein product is CASMRGYEQFF.

CDR3 nucleotides: TGTGCCAGCAGTTACTCGATACCTGAAGCTAACTATGGCTACACCTTC. Its protein is CASSYSIPEANYGYTF. The chain couples TRBV6-5 to TRBJ1-2; no reliable D call. The germline V and J ends were trimmed by 0 bases and 0 bases, with 11 bases remaining between them. CDR3 length: 16 residues. Germline values: CDR1 MNHEY, CDR2 SVGAGI.

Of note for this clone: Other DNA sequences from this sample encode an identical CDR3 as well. The CDR3 DNA reads as TGTGCCAGCAGCTTAGACAGGGGGAATCAGCCCCAGCATTTT. Translation: CASSLDRGNQPQHF. The J gene is TRBJ1-5, the V gene TRBV7-2; 8 bases match TRBD1. This CDR3 has 14 residues. V lost 1 base and J lost 4; bases outside the gene matches: 0. Germline V gene sequence: CDR1 SGHTA, CDR2 FQGNSA.

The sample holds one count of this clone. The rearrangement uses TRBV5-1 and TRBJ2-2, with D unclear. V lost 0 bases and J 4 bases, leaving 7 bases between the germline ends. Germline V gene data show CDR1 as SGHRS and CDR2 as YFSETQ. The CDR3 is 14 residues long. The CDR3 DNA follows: TGCGCCAGCAGCTTGGTTACGATCACCGGGGAGCTGTTTTTT. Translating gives CASSLVTITGELFF.